This T cell receptor (beta chain) comes out of a study of OX40 agonist ivuxolimab in advanced cancers. This CDR3 is built from 14 residues. Germline V gene sequence: CDR1 MNHEY, CDR2 SMNVEV (reference sequence). Trimming removed 2 bases at V and 0 bases at J, with 8 bases between. Sequencing used immunoSEQ multiplex PCR; TCRdb keeps in-frame clones, though not all of them. The repertoire consists of around 20,000 clones, with about nine tenths occurring once and the leading ten covering around 49%. The sample here was CD4+ or CD8+ T cells sorted from blood, taken in a trial of the OX40 agonist ivuxolimab. The clonotype originates from an adult with an advanced solid tumor such as melanoma, head and neck, liver or kidney cancer. The chain couples TRBV27 to TRBJ2-7; maybe TRBD2 (6 bases). In DNA form, the CDR3 reads TGTGCCAGCAGTTTAGGGGGGAGCTCCTACGAGCAGTACTTC. Translated, it gives CASSLGGSSYEQYF.